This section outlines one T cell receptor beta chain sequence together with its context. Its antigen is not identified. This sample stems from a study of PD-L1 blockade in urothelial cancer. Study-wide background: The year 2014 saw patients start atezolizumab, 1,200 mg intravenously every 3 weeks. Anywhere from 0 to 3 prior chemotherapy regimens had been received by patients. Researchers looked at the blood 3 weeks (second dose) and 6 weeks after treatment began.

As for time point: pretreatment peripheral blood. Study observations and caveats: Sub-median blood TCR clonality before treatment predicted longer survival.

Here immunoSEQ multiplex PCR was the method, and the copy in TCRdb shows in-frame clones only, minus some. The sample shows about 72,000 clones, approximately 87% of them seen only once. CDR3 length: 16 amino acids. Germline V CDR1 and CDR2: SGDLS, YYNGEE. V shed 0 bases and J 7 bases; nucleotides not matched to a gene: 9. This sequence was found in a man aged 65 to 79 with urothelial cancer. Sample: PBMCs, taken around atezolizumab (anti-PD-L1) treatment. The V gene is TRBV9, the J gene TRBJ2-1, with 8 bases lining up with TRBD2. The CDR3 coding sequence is TGTGCCAGCAGCGTAGAGGTTAGCGGGACGTGGAATGAGCAGTTCTTC. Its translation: CASSVEVSGTWNEQFF. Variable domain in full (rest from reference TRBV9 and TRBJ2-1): DSGVTQTPKHLITATGQRVTLRCSPRSGDLSVYWYQQSLDQGLQFLIQYYNGEERAKGNILERFSAQQFPDLHSELNLSSLELGDSALYFCASSVEVSGTWNEQFFGPGTRLTVL.